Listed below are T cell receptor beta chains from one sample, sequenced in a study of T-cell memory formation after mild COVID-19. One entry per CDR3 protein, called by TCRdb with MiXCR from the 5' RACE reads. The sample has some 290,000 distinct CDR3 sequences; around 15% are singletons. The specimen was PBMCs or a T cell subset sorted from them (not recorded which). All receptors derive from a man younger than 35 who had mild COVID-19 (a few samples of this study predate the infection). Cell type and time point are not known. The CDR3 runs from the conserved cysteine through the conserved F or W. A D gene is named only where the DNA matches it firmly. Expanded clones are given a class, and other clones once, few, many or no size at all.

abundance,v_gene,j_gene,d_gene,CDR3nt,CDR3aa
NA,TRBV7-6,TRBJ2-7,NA,TGTGCCAGCAGCTACTCGGACCTATCCTACGAGCAGTACTTC,CASSYSDLSYEQYF
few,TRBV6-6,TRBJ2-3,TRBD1,TGTGCCAGCAGGAAGACAGGGGCGAGCACAGATACGCAGTATTTT,CASRKTGASTDTQYF
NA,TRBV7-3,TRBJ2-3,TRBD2,TGTGCCAGCAGCTTTTCTAGCGGGGCAGATACGCAGTATTTT,CASSFSSGADTQYF
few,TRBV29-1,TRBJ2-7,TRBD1,TGCAGCGCCGGACAGGGGGTCTACGAGCAGTACTTC,CSAGQGVYEQYF
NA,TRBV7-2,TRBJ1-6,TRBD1,TGTGCCAGCAGCCCTCCCGGGACAGGGAATAATTCACCCCTCCACTTT,CASSPPGTGNNSPLHF
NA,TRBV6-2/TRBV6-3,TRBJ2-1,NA,TGTGCCAGCAGTTACTCTTTAAGGGAGCAGTTCTTC,CASSYSLREQFF
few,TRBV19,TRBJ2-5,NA,TGTGCCAGTAGTCCCGCCGGGACACCTCAAGAGACCCAGTACTTC,CASSPAGTPQETQYF
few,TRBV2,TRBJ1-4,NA,TGTGCCAGTGTCTTCACCCATAATGAAAAACTGTTTTTT,CASVFTHNEKLFF
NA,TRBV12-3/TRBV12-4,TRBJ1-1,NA,TGTGCCAGCAGTTTTTACAGGACCACTGAAGCTTTCTTT,CASSFYRTTEAFF
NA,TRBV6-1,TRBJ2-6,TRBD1,TGTGCCAGCAGGGACCGGACAGGGGCATATGGGGCCAACGTCCTGACTTTC,CASRDRTGAYGANVLTF
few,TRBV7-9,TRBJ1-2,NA,TGTGCCAGCAGTATGGGGCCCGGAAACTATGGCTACACCTTC,CASSMGPGNYGYTF
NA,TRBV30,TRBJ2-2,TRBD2,TGTGCCTGGAGGGACGAGCGGGGGGTCGGCCCGGGGGAGCTGTTTTTT,CAWRDERGVGPGELFF
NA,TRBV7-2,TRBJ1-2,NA,TGTGCCAGCAGCTTCACGGCTTTTGGCTACACCTTC,CASSFTAFGYTF
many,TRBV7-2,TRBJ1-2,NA,TGTGCCAGCAGCTTAGCGCGGAGGGGCTACACCTTC,CASSLARRGYTF
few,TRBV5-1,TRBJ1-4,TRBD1,TGCGCCAGCAGCTTCGGGACAGGAGGTGAAAAACTGTTTTTT,CASSFGTGGEKLFF
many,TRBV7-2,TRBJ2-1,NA,TGTGCCAGCAGCCCCCGGGGGGCCCCCTACAATGAGCAGTTCTTC,CASSPRGAPYNEQFF
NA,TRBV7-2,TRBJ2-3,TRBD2,TGTGCCAGCAGCTTTAAGACTAGCGCAGATACGCAGTATTTT,CASSFKTSADTQYF
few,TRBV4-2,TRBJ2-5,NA,TGTGCCAGCAGCCAAGGGGCAGGCACTCAAGAGACCCAGTACTTC,CASSQGAGTQETQYF
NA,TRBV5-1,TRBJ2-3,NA,TGCGCCAGCAGCTACCGGACAGAGAGGTCAGATACGCAGTATTTT,CASSYRTERSDTQYF
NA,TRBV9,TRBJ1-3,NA,TGTGCCAGCAGCTTAGCCGGCGGGGATCGTGGAAACACCATATATTTT,CASSLAGGDRGNTIYF
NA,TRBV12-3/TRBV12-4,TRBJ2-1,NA,TGTGCCAGCAGTCTGCCCCGGGGGGCCAGGAGTATCTTC,CASSLPRGARSIF
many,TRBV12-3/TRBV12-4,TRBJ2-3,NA,TGTGCCAGCAGTAGCCGGGACACTTACACAGATACGCAGTATTTT,CASSSRDTYTDTQYF
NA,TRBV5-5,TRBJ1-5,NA,TGTGCCAGCAGGCCAGGAGTGGGCAATCAGCCCCAGCATTTT,CASRPGVGNQPQHF
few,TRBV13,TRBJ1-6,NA,TGTGCCAGCAGCTTCCGCAGGTTTTATTCACCCCTCCACTTT,CASSFRRFYSPLHF
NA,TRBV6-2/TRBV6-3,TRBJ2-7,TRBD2,TGTGCCAGCCGTGTCAGCGGGGGCTCCTACGAGCAGTACTTC,CASRVSGGSYEQYF
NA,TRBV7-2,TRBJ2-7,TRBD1,TGTGCCAGCAGCTTAGGGGACAGGGTCCACGAGCAGTACTTC,CASSLGDRVHEQYF
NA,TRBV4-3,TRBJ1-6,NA,TGCGCCAGCAGCCAAACGGACCCGAGCTCCTATAATTCACCCCTCCACTTT,CASSQTDPSSYNSPLHF
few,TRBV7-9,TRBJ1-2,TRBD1,TGTGCCAGCAGCTCGGACAGGGGTTTGGGCTACACCTTC,CASSSDRGLGYTF
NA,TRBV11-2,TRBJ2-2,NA,TGTGCCAGCAGCGTGGTCACCGGGGAGCTGTTTTTT,CASSVVTGELFF
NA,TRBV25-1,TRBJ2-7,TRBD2,TGTGCCAGCAGTGAGAGCGGGGGGCGAACTTACGAGCAGTACTTC,CASSESGGRTYEQYF
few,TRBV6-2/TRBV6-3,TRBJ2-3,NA,TGTGCCAGCACCCTCGGGCCCCTTAGCGGAGGGACCTTCACAGATACGCAGTATTTT,CASTLGPLSGGTFTDTQYF
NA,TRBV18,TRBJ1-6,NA,TGTGCCAGCTCCCCGGGCAATTCACCCCTCCACTTT,CASSPGNSPLHF
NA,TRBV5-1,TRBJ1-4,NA,TGCGCCAGCAGCTCGACGGGCTCCGAAGGGGAAAAACTGTTTTTT,CASSSTGSEGEKLFF
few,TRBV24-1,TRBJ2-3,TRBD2,TGTGCCACCAGTGATTTGAAGGGCGGGGGGGCTATAGATACGCAGTATTTT,CATSDLKGGGAIDTQYF
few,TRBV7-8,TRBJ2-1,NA,TGTGCCAGCAGCTTAGAGAGGGTCAGTAATGAGCAGTTCTTC,CASSLERVSNEQFF
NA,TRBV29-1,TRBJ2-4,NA,TGCAGCGTTGCCCTAGCCAAAAACATTCAGTACTTC,CSVALAKNIQYF
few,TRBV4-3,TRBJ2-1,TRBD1,TGCGCCAGCAGCCAGGGGACAGTCAATGAGCAGTTCTTC,CASSQGTVNEQFF
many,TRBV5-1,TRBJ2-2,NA,TGCGCCAGCAGCAATACAGCCATCGCGAACACCGGGGAGCTGTTTTTT,CASSNTAIANTGELFF
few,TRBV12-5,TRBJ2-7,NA,TGTGCTAGTGCGTGGGAGAAGGCCTACGAGCAGTACTTC,CASAWEKAYEQYF
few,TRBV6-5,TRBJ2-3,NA,TGTGCCAGCAGTCTAAGCGGCAGGTTGGCTGATACGCAGTATTTT,CASSLSGRLADTQYF
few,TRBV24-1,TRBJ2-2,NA,TGTGCCACCAGTGATCCGAACACCGGGGAGCTGTTTTTT,CATSDPNTGELFF
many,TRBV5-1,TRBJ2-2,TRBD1,TGCGCCAGCAGCTTTACAGGGGGCGCGGACACCGGGGAGCTGTTTTTT,CASSFTGGADTGELFF
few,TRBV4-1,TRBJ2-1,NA,TGCGCCAGCAGCCAAGAGTCCTCGCCCGGCAATGAGCAGTTCTTC,CASSQESSPGNEQFF
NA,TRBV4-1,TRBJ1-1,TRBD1,TGCGCCAGCAGCCAAGGGACAGGGGGCACATGGGGGACTGAAGCTTTCTTT,CASSQGTGGTWGTEAFF
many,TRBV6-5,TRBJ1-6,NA,TGTGCCAGCAGACCGGGACGGGATAATTCACCCCTCCACTTT,CASRPGRDNSPLHF
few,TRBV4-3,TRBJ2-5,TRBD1,TGCGCCAGCAGCCCGGGGCCCTACGGGACAGGGCAAGAGACCCAGTACTTC,CASSPGPYGTGQETQYF
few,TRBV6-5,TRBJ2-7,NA,TGTGCCAGCAGTCCCCAGGGGGGATGGTCCTACGAGCAGTACTTC,CASSPQGGWSYEQYF
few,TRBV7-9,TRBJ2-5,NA,TGTGCCAGCAGCACAAGGACCCTTTCGGGGGAGACCCAGTACTTC,CASSTRTLSGETQYF
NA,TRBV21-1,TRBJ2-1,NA,TGTGCCAGCAGCATGGGGACAGGGTGGAATGAGCAGTTCTTC,CASSMGTGWNEQFF
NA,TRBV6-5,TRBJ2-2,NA,TGTGCCAGCAGTTACTCACCGGGGTCCGGAGAGCTGTTTTTT,CASSYSPGSGELFF
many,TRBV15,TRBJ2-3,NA,TGTGCCACCAGCAGAGATGGGGTAACGCAGTATTTT,CATSRDGVTQYF
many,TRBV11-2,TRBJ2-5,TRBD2,TGTGCCAGCAGCTTCCCCTCGACTAGCGGGTACCAAGAGACCCAGTACTTC,CASSFPSTSGYQETQYF
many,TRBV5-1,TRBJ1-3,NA,TGCGCCACCAGGCCTGCGCCGGTGTCCGGAAACACCATATATTTT,CATRPAPVSGNTIYF
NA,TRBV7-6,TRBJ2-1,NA,TGTGCCAGCAGCTTAGGAGACGGCTTGAATGAGCAGTTCTTC,CASSLGDGLNEQFF
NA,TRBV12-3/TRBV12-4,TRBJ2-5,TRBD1,TGTGCCAGTCACCCGGGACAGGGTGGGGAGACCCAGTACTTC,CASHPGQGGETQYF